This TCR beta chain was sequenced in a study of T cell responses to AZD1222 COVID-19 vaccine. Findings of the study overall: Only after the peak T cell response were repertoires sampled. At 160-218 and 743-854, vaccine-associated CD4 TCRs were dominant, and they spanned spike. Recipients of AZD1222 seropositive at baseline numbered only 6 or 7.

V shed 2 bases and J 5 bases; nucleotides not matched to a gene: 5. The CDR3 runs to 14 residues. CDR1 SGHRS and CDR2 YFSETQ come from the germline V gene. Worth noting for this clone: Antigen unknown.

TCRdb's copy holds only in-frame clones and misses some; the assay was immunoSEQ multiplex PCR. The sample has approximately 82,000 clones, more than 85% seen once. The TCR originated in an adult who received the AZD1222 COVID-19 vaccine. The rearrangement joins TRBV5-1 to TRBJ2-5; 8 bases align to TRBD2. The material sequenced was peripheral blood, taken 28 days after the second AZD1222 dose. The DNA of the CDR3 is TGCGCCAGCAGCTTAGGACTAGCTCGTGAGACCCAGTACTTC. Protein sequence: CASSLGLARETQYF.